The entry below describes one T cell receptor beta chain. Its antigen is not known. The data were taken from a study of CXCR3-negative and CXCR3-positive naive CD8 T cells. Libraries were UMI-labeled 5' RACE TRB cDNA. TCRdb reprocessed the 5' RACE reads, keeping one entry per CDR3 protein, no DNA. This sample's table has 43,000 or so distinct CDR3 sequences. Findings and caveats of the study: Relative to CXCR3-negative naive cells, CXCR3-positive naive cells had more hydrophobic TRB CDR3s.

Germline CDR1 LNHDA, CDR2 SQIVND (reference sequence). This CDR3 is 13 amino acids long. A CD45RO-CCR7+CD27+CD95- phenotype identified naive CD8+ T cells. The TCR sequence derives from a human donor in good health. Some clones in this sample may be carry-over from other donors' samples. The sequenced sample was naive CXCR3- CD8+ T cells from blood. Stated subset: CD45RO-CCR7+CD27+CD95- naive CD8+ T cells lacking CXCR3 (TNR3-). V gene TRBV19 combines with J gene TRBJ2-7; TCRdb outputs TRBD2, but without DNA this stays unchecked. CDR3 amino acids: CASGTASPYEQYF.